The following is a TCR beta chain sequence with its context. Its specificity is unknown. Germline CDR1 SGHTA, CDR2 FQGNSA. The CDR3 covers 14 residues. This entry belongs to a study of blood T cells in healthy people across ages. Findings and limits, study-wide: Older age coincided with a roughly linear decline in TCR beta diversity per million T cells.

Total RNA, at least 5 micrograms per sample, came from PBMCs. Primed by a sample-barcoded 5' primer and a J-beta primer mix, a second PCR proceeded for about 7 to 11 cycles. Paired-end reads containing CDR3 totaled no fewer than 3 million for each sample. TCRdb independently ran MiXCR on the 5' RACE reads; one entry per CDR3 protein. The table shows around 870,000 distinct CDR3 sequences, with around 26% occurring only once. This clonotype was obtained from a woman aged 80 or over in good health. V usage is TRBV7-2 and J usage is TRBJ2-5; D is unclear. The end of the DNA is better explained by TRBJ2-7, so the J call may be wrong. Sequencing used blood. This CDR3 reads CASSLGGRPYEQYF. The CDR3 DNA sequence: TGTGCCAGCAGCTTAGGGGGTAGGCCCTACGAGCAGTACTTC.